Below are 12 T cell receptor beta chains sequenced from a single sample in a study of T-cell memory formation after mild COVID-19. TCRdb independently ran MiXCR on the 5' RACE reads; one entry per CDR3 protein. The repertoire includes about 160,000 distinct CDR3 sequences, around a third of them detected once, and around 12% sits in the top ten. What was sequenced was PBMCs or a T cell subset sorted from them (not recorded which). The receptors here all came from an adult woman who had mild COVID-19 (a few samples of this study predate the infection). Cell type and time point are not known.

The sample holds a few counts of this clonotype. The genes are TRBV9 and TRBJ2-5, with 9 nucleotides matching TRBD1. With V trimmed by 3 bases and J by 5 bases, 8 bases remained unmatched. This CDR3 contains 15 residues. The germline gives CDR1 SGDLS, CDR2 YYNGEE. The CDR3 is CASSAGQGRMETQYF. Here the CDR3 DNA reads TGTGCCAGCAGCGCCGGACAGGGGCGGATGGAGACCCAGTACTTC.

V and J are TRBV29-1 and TRBJ1-1; D not resolved. V was shortened by 2 bases and J by 0 bases, with 10 bases between the two germline ends. The CDR3 is 14 residues long. In germline, CDR1 is SQVTM, CDR2 ANQGSEA. CDR3 amino acids: CSVELDGLNTEAFF. The CDR3 DNA reads as TGCAGCGTTGAACTCGACGGACTGAACACTGAAGCTTTCTTT.

CDR3: CASSQDPGGYEQYF. Written as DNA, the CDR3 is TGTGCCAGCAGCCAAGACCCCGGGGGGTACGAGCAGTACTTC. The rearrangement links TRBV3-1 to TRBJ2-7; 7 positions match TRBD2. Trimming cost V 0 bases and J 4 bases; bases outside gene matches: 3. Per germline, CDR1 LGHDT and CDR2 YNNKEL (reference sequence). There are 14 residues in the CDR3.

The chain joins TRBV12-3 or TRBV12-4 to TRBJ2-4, with a possible D match to TRBD2 (5 bases). The CDR3 length is 13 residues. V was shortened by 5 bases and J by 9 bases, with 14 bases between the two germline ends. The DNA for the CDR3 is TGTGCCAGCAGTCCCTCAAGGGCGGGCATTCAGTACTTC. Amino acid sequence: CASSPSRAGIQYF.

This clonotype was observed at least ten times. The chain has TRBV30 and TRBJ2-5; 7 positions match TRBD2. The germline V gene has CDR1 GTSNPN and CDR2 SVGIG (reference sequence). Trimming cost V 1 base and J 0 bases; bases outside gene matches: 5. The CDR3 has 15 amino acids. The CDR3 DNA reads TGTGCCTGGAGTGCGCGGGGGTGGTACCAAGAGACCCAGTACTTC. It is translated as CAWSARGWYQETQYF.

This chain joins TRBV25-1 and TRBJ1-3; no clear D gene. This CDR3 spans 13 amino acids. Germline V gene sequence: CDR1 MGHDK, CDR2 SYGVNS. Trimming removed 10 bases at V and 0 bases at J, with 10 bases between. Written as DNA, the CDR3 is TGTGCCACCCGACAAACCTCTGGAAACACCATATATTTT. It translates to CATRQTSGNTIYF.

A few counts support this clonotype. The rearrangement uses TRBV5-1 and TRBJ2-1; possible D gene TRBD2, 6 bases. The CDR3 loop spans 16 amino acids. V dropped 4 bases and J dropped 4 bases, with 18 bases sitting between them. Germline assignment: CDR1 SGHRS and CDR2 YFSETQ. The chain's CDR3 is CASSGEERSVYNEQFF. CDR3 sequence (DNA): TGCGCCAGCAGCGGGGAGGAGAGGTCGGTATACAATGAGCAGTTCTTC.

This chain connects TRBV20-1 to TRBJ1-6; no reliable D call. Germline CDR1 and CDR2: DFQATT and SNEGSKA (reference sequence). With 4 bases removed from V and 8 bases from J, the gap between germline ends came to 15 bases. The CDR3 length is 14 residues. The CDR3 bases are TGCAGTGCTACCCCAGGACGGGCAGATTCACCCCTCCACTTT. It is translated as CSATPGRADSPLHF.

V usage is TRBV3-1 and J usage is TRBJ2-7; D is perhaps TRBD1 (6 bases). The CDR3 has 16 residues. Per the germline V gene, CDR1 is LGHDT and CDR2 is YNNKEL (reference sequence). V was trimmed by 4 bases and J by 0 bases, leaving 16 bases between them. As DNA, the CDR3 is TGTGCCAGCAGCCTGGGGGCGCCGAGGATCTCCTACGAGCAGTACTTC. Protein: CASSLGAPRISYEQYF.

The genes are TRBV11-2 and TRBJ2-2, with TRBD2 identical over 8 bases. V shed 4 bases, J shed 4 bases, and the junction held 11 bases outside the gene matches. The CDR3 is 17 residues long. Germline V gene lookup returns CDR1 SGHAT and CDR2 FQNNGV. CDR3 protein: CASSYGRAPRGTGELFF. The CDR3 nucleotides read TGTGCCAGCAGCTACGGGAGGGCCCCACGGGGCACCGGGGAGCTGTTTTTT.

The chain carries TRBV2 and TRBJ1-1; D not resolved. Between the trimmed V and J ends, which lost 6 bases and 4 bases, there was a span of 6 bases. Germline V gene sequence: CDR1 SNHLY, CDR2 FYNNEI. The CDR3 has 11 residues. CDR3 DNA: TGTGCCAGCAGAGTGTCCACTGAAGCTTTCTTT. It encodes CASRVSTEAFF.

J is TRBJ1-2 and V is TRBV20-1, with 9 bases identical to TRBD1. J was trimmed by 5 bases and V by 5 bases; bases with no gene match: 6. The CDR3 has 13 residues. The germline V gene encodes CDR1 DFQATT and CDR2 SNEGSKA (reference sequence). CDR3 region: CSARDRVHYGYTF. In DNA, the CDR3 is TGCAGTGCTCGGGACAGGGTGCATTATGGCTACACCTTC.